The clone carrying this T cell receptor (beta chain) has a handful of counts. The data originate from a study of blood T cell repertoires in COVID-19. Study details: Acute and convalescent COVID-19 specimens originated in the United States, Italy and Spain. The cDNA or gDNA used as material had been derived from T cells, B-cell-depleted T cells, or PBMCs.

The authors' processing: Scientists estimated how many nucleated cells there were by amplifying reference gene primers. Assay: immunoSEQ multiplex PCR; the TCRdb copy retains only in-frame clones and omits some. The V and J calls and clone size were taken over from that table, and D and trimming were inferred from the DNA. Of approximately 400,000 clones listed, 80% to 90% were seen once; the top ten hold 1% to 1.5%. Deletions cut 3 bases from V and 8 bases from J, with 10 bases between. This CDR3 comprises 12 residues. This rearrangement joins TRBV12-3 or TRBV12-4 to TRBJ1-2, with no clear D. The TCR was taken from a man aged 35 to 55 with acute or convalescent COVID-19. The source material was peripheral blood. CDR3 sequence reads: CASSFSGSGYTF. The CDR3 bases are TGTGCCAGCAGTTTCTCAGGATCAGGCTACACCTTC.